This T cell receptor beta chain was captured in a study of technical replicates of blood from several donors. Trimming cost V 4 bases and J 5 bases; bases outside gene matches: 10. This CDR3 is 16 amino acids long. Germline V gene lookup returns CDR1 SGHTA and CDR2 FQGNSA. Only in-frame clones appear in the TCRdb table, and some are missing; sequencing was by immunoSEQ multiplex PCR. The sample holds 74,000 or so clones, about nine tenths seen once. The sequenced material came from T cells isolated from PBMCs. The V call is TRBV7-2, the J call TRBJ2-2; 7 bases agree with TRBD1. The sequence came from a human donor in good health. CDR3 sequence (DNA): TGTGCCAGCAGCTCCGTTAGCTTCAGGGGGACCGGGGAGCTGTTTTTT. Protein: CASSSVSFRGTGELFF.